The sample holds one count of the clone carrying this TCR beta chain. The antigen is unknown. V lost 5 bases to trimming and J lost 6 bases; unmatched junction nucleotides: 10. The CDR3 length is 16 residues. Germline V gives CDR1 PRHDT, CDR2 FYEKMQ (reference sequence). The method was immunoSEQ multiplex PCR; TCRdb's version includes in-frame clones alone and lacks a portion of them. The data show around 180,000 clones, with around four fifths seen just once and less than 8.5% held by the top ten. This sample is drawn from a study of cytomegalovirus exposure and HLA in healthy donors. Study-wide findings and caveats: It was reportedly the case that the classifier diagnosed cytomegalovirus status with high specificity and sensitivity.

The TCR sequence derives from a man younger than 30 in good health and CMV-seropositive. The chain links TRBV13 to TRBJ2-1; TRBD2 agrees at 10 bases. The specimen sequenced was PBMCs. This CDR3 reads CASSPTSGLALNEQFF. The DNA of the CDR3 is TGTGCCAGCAGCCCCACCTCGGGACTAGCGCTCAATGAGCAGTTCTTC.